A single sample is the source of the 20 T cell receptor beta chains below, sequenced in a study of blood T cell repertoires in COVID-19. Sequencing used immunoSEQ multiplex PCR; TCRdb keeps in-frame clones, though not all of them. The profile shows about 270,000 clones, about 87% of them singletons. Sequenced material: PBMCs or T cells enriched from blood (not recorded which). These receptors came from a woman in her 50s who had recovered from COVID-19.

The chain is built from TRBV29-1 and TRBJ1-1, with a weak D call TRBD1 (6 bases). Trimming stripped 6 bases from V and 5 bases from J, with 13 bases between. The CDR3 has 12 residues. CDR1 is SQVTM, CDR2 ANQGSEA, per germline. Here the CDR3 DNA reads TGCAGCGTCGAGGGGGGGGAGACTGAAGCTTTCTTT. Encoded protein: CSVEGGETEAFF.

CDR3 bases: TGTGCCAGCAGTCAGACAGGGTCTAATGAAAAACTGTTTTTT. It translates to CASSQTGSNEKLFF. The chain links TRBV6-5 to TRBJ1-4; 7 positions match TRBD1. The junction had 3 bases not matched to a gene; V was cut back by 5 bases and J by 3 bases. CDR3 length equals 14 residues. Germline V gives CDR1 MNHEY, CDR2 SVGAGI.

This clone was seen a single time. This sequence joins TRBV19 and TRBJ1-5, with 9 bases identical to TRBD1. CDR1 and CDR2 (germline): LNHDA, SQIVND (reference sequence). The CDR3 has 17 amino acids. The V and J ends lost 5 bases and 3 bases, in that order; junction bases with no gene match: 11. The CDR3 protein is CASSRGDGQGTNQPQHF. The CDR3 nucleotides are TGTGCCAGTAGTCGGGGCGACGGACAGGGGACCAATCAGCCCCAGCATTTT.

The chain links TRBV11-2 to TRBJ2-7; 8 bases fit TRBD1. CDR3 length: 16 residues. V trimming: 0 bases; J trimming: 6 bases; junction bases outside the gene matches: 10. Germline CDR1 and CDR2: SGHAT and FQNNGV. The DNA of the CDR3 is TGTGCCAGCAGCTTAGATCGCGGACAGGGTACTCTCGAGCAGTACTTC. Translating it yields CASSLDRGQGTLEQYF. Complete variable domain (other parts from reference TRBV11-2 and TRBJ2-7): EAGVAQSPRYKIIEKRQSVAFWCNPISGHATLYWYQQILGQGPKLLIQFQNNGVVDDSQLPKDRFSAERLKGVDSTLKIQPAKLEDSAVYLCASSLDRGQGTLEQYFGPGTRLTVT.

The sample holds one count of this clone. The V and J genes are TRBV2 and TRBJ1-5, with unresolved D. Trimming cost V 7 bases and J 0 bases, with 13 bases left between them. Germline CDR1 is SNHLY and CDR2 is FYNNEI. CDR3 length: 15 amino acids. The CDR3 sequence: CASKGEAASNQPQHF. CDR3 in DNA: TGTGCCAGCAAAGGTGAGGCAGCTAGCAATCAGCCCCAGCATTTT.

The chain uses TRBV5-4 and TRBJ1-5; tentative D call: TRBD1 (5 bases). The length of the CDR3 is 15 residues. Germline CDR1 SGHNT, CDR2 YYREEE (reference sequence). V dropped 4 bases and J dropped 6 bases, with 17 bases sitting between them. The CDR3 coding sequence is TGTGCCAGCAGCCCCGGCCCGCAGGGTACTCAGCCCCAGCATTTT. It is translated as CASSPGPQGTQPQHF.

This clone turned up a few times. The CDR3 nucleotides are TGTGCCAGCAGCGTAATGCCAGGGGTACAGCCCCAGCATTTT. Protein: CASSVMPGVQPQHF. The rearrangement uses TRBV9 and TRBJ1-5, with D possibly being TRBD1 (6 bases). CDR3 length: 14 amino acids. Between the trimmed V and J ends, which lost 1 base and 7 bases, there was a span of 12 bases. Germline loops: CDR1 SGDLS, CDR2 YYNGEE. Full variable domain (remainder filled in from reference TRBV9 and TRBJ1-5): DSGVTQTPKHLITATGQRVTLRCSPRSGDLSVYWYQQSLDQGLQFLIQYYNGEERAKGNILERFSAQQFPDLHSELNLSSLELGDSALYFCASSVMPGVQPQHFGDGTRLSIL.

This sequence joins TRBV2 and TRBJ1-5; the D is unclear. This CDR3 contains 14 residues. Germline V gene data show CDR1 as SNHLY and CDR2 as FYNNEI. V lost 4 bases and J 1 base, leaving 8 bases between the germline ends. In nucleotides, the CDR3 is TGTGCCAGCAGTGGAACAGTCAGCAATCAGCCCCAGCATTTT. Protein product: CASSGTVSNQPQHF.

V usage is TRBV24-1 and J usage is TRBJ2-7, with 8 bases lining up with TRBD2. The CDR3 length is 17 residues. Germline CDR1 and CDR2: KGHDR and SFDVKD. Germline trimming cut 5 bases from V and 3 bases from J; bases unmatched to any gene: 14. CDR3 coding DNA: TGTGCCACCAGTGGTTGGCCGGGCGGGGGGAGAGGCTACGAGCAGTACTTC. Its translation is CATSGWPGGGRGYEQYF.

The chain employs TRBV6-2 or TRBV6-3 and TRBJ2-5; maybe TRBD2 (5 bases). The germline V gene encodes CDR1 MNHEY and CDR2 SVGEGT. The length of the CDR3 is 16 residues. V lost 2 bases, J lost 5 bases, and 18 bases lay in between. The CDR3 nucleotides read TGTGCCAGCAGTTACGCTTTGGACCCTCGAGGGGAGACCCAGTACTTC. This gives the protein CASSYALDPRGETQYF.

This clone was found once. The rearrangement joins TRBV27 to TRBJ2-3, with D unresolved. Germline CDR1 MNHEY, CDR2 SMNVEV (reference sequence). With 2 bases removed from V and 5 bases from J, the gap between germline ends came to 8 bases. There are 13 residues in the CDR3. The CDR3 here is CASSLRVGDTQYF. The CDR3 nucleotides read TGTGCCAGCAGTTTACGCGTCGGAGATACGCAGTATTTT.

The chain couples TRBV6-2 or TRBV6-3 to TRBJ2-5; a possible D gene is TRBD1 (5 bases). The CDR3 loop spans 16 amino acids. Trimming removed 0 bases from V and 4 bases from J, with 15 bases in between. CDR1 MNHEY and CDR2 SVGEGT come from the germline V gene. This CDR3 reads CASSYSQGPGAETQYF. CDR3 in DNA: TGTGCCAGCAGTTACTCCCAGGGCCCGGGTGCAGAGACCCAGTACTTC.

The table lists this clone with a count of one. V gene TRBV25-1 combines with J gene TRBJ1-3, with TRBD1 as a possible D gene (6 bases). Trimming stripped 6 bases from V and 0 bases from J, with 9 bases between. The CDR3 runs 14 residues. Looked up from germline, CDR1 is MGHDK and CDR2 is SYGVNS. The CDR3 DNA is TGTGCCAGCAGGGACAGTTCCTCTGGAAACACCATATATTTT. Translated: CASRDSSSGNTIYF.

This clone was seen more than once but under ten times. This chain joins TRBV4-1 and TRBJ2-1; D is perhaps TRBD2 (6 bases). CDR3 length: 14 residues. From germline, CDR1 is MGHRA and CDR2 YSYEKL. Trimming pared 4 bases from V and 5 bases from J, leaving 12 bases between. The DNA for the CDR3 is TGCGCCAGCAGCCGAGGAGGGAAGGACAATGAGCAGTTCTTC. It is translated as CASSRGGKDNEQFF.

The rearrangement uses TRBV5-6 and TRBJ1-3; possibly TRBD1 for D (6 bases). Trimming removed 4 bases from V and 3 bases from J, with 14 bases in between. From germline, CDR1 is SGHDT and CDR2 YYEEEE. CDR3 length: 15 amino acids. CDR3 sequence: CASSQAGVFGNTIYF. For the CDR3, the DNA is TGTGCCAGCAGCCAAGCAGGGGTTTTTGGAAACACCATATATTTT.

V and J are TRBV25-1 and TRBJ1-1, with D tentatively TRBD1 (6 bases). Germline V CDR1 and CDR2: MGHDK, SYGVNS. V lost 11 bases and J lost 1, with 11 bases in between. This CDR3 is 12 amino acids long. The CDR3 DNA follows: TGTGCCGGACAGACAGGGAACACTGAAGCTTTCTTT. Its translation: CAGQTGNTEAFF.

This clone was seen once. This chain joins TRBV6-5 and TRBJ2-1; TRBD2 matches at 9 bases. The CDR3 loop spans 15 amino acids. The ends lost 2 bases at V and 7 bases at J; junction bases unmatched: 6. The germline V gene encodes CDR1 MNHEY and CDR2 SVGAGI. The CDR3 loop reads CASSYVAGVFNEQFF. The CDR3 coding sequence is TGTGCCAGCAGTTACGTAGCGGGAGTGTTTAATGAGCAGTTCTTC.

This clone turned up a few times. The genes are TRBV19 and TRBJ2-5; TRBD2 might be the D (6 bases). Germline lookup yields CDR1 LNHDA and CDR2 SQIVND (reference sequence). The CDR3 is 13 residues long. V lost 11 bases to trimming and J lost 7 bases, with 20 bases between them. CDR3 DNA: TGTGCCGCCTCGGGTAGCGGTATTGGGACCCAGTACTTC. Its protein product is CAASGSGIGTQYF.

V and J are TRBV7-8 and TRBJ1-6, with D hard to call. Germline CDR1 and CDR2: SGHVS and FQNEAQ. This CDR3 is built from 15 residues. V was trimmed by 2 bases and J by 4 bases, leaving 9 bases between them. CDR3 loop: CASSLRRDYNSPLHF. CDR3 DNA: TGTGCCAGCAGCTTACGCCGGGATTATAATTCACCCCTCCACTTT.

The V call is TRBV20-1, the J call TRBJ2-1; D is unclear. Deletions cut 3 bases from V and 0 bases from J, with 9 bases between. This CDR3 has 14 amino acids. In germline, CDR1 is DFQATT, CDR2 SNEGSKA (reference sequence). CDR3 nucleotide sequence: TGCAGTGCTAGTAGAGGAAGCTCCTACAATGAGCAGTTCTTC. It encodes CSASRGSSYNEQFF.